One and the same sample provided the 12 T cell receptor beta chains below, sequenced in a study of T cells after posttransplantation cyclophosphamide. Treatment was busulfan-fludarabine conditioning, a marrow graft, and cyclophosphamide on days +3 and +4. Repertoires were generated with immunoSEQ multiplex PCR, while TCRdb's copy carries only in-frame clones and drops some. The sample presents roughly 14,000 clones, none singletons. Sample: PBMCs, taken 950 to 1,200 days after allogeneic stem cell transplant with posttransplant cyclophosphamide. The receptors were sampled from a female patient between 40 and 55 years old who received an allogeneic stem cell transplant from a related donor, was CMV-positive, and had no GVHD. Among the T cells, some may be from the graft donor.

J is TRBJ1-6 and V is TRBV6-1, with 11 bases that match TRBD1. This CDR3 has 15 amino acids. CDR1 is MNHNS, CDR2 SASEGT, per germline. Germline trimming cut 5 bases from V and 7 bases from J; bases unmatched to any gene: 4. This CDR3 reads CASSRGQGVNSPLHF. The CDR3 coding sequence is TGTGCCAGCAGTAGGGGACAGGGGGTAAATTCACCCCTCCACTTT.

V is TRBV23-1 and J is TRBJ1-2; D call uncertain. TRBV23-1 is an ORF; its function is uncertain. The CDR3 has 15 amino acids. Trimming took off 0 bases at V and 1 base at J, with 9 bases between the two ends. CDR3 sequence (DNA): TGCGCCAGCAGTCAATCGGACTGCTTTAACTATGGCTACACCTTC. Its protein is CASSQSDCFNYGYTF.

This clone came up many times. DNA of the CDR3: TGTGCCAGCAGCCTGGTAGAGGGGGTATACTCACCCCTCCACTTT. This translates into CASSLVEGVYSPLHF. The chain couples TRBV6-5 to TRBJ1-6; a possible D gene is TRBD1 (6 bases). Germline loops: CDR1 MNHEY, CDR2 SVGAGI. The CDR3 spans 15 residues. Trimming cost V 6 bases and J 10 bases, with 19 bases left between them.

This clone was detected many times. This chain connects TRBV15 to TRBJ2-2; 12 positions match TRBD2. This CDR3 has 17 residues. J gave up 4 bases and V 5 bases, and 8 bases lay outside the gene matches. CDR1 and CDR2 from the germline V gene are LNHNV and YYDKDF (reference sequence). The CDR3 spells CATSSTTSGGGTGELFF. CDR3 DNA sequence: TGTGCCACCAGCTCAACGACTAGCGGGGGTGGCACCGGGGAGCTGTTTTTT.

The gene calls are TRBV19 and TRBJ2-3; TRBD1 matches 8 bases. V gave up 1 base and J gave up 8 bases; unmatched junction bases: 8. The germline gives CDR1 LNHDA, CDR2 SQIVND (reference sequence). The CDR3 length is 15 residues. The CDR3 region has the DNA TGTGCCAGTAGTATAGTTACAGGGGGTGGAGGTACGCAGTATTTT. Encoded protein: CASSIVTGGGGTQYF. The variable domain in full, with the rest retrieved from reference TRBV19 and TRBJ2-3, is DGGITQSPKYLFRKEGQNVTLSCEQNLNHDAMYWYRQDPGQGLRLIYYSQIVNDFQKGDIAEGYSVSREKKESFPLTVTSAQKNPTAFYLCASSIVTGGGGTQYFGPGTRLTVL.

This clone was counted at least ten times. This rearrangement joins TRBV6-1 to TRBJ2-2; D might be TRBD1 (5 bases). The CDR3 spans 15 residues. V was pared by 2 bases and J by 6 bases, with 13 bases between. Germline CDR1 reads MNHNS; CDR2 reads SASEGT. CDR3 region: CASSELAGKAGELFF. The DNA of the CDR3 is TGTGCCAGCAGTGAATTGGCAGGGAAGGCCGGGGAGCTGTTTTTT.

This clone showed up many times. The chain combines TRBV29-1 with TRBJ1-1; D ambiguous. The CDR3 has 13 amino acids. Germline V gene lookup returns CDR1 SQVTM and CDR2 ANQGSEA. The ends were cut back, 6 bases at V and 4 bases at J, with 15 bases in the middle. The CDR3 here is CSVNRGRGTEAFF. As DNA, the CDR3 is TGCAGCGTGAACCGAGGGAGAGGCACTGAAGCTTTCTTT.

This clone was counted many times. V usage is TRBV14 and J usage is TRBJ2-3; TRBD2 aligns across 10 bases. The CDR3 is 18 residues long. Per the germline V gene, CDR1 is SGHDN and CDR2 is FVKESK. The V gene end was trimmed by 2 bases and the J gene end by 1 base; junction bases not matched to a gene: 9. In nucleotides, the CDR3 is TGTGCCAGCAGCCAAAGAAAGCGGGGGGGCTATGGCACAGATACGCAGTATTTT. This sequence encodes CASSQRKRGGYGTDTQYF.

A few counts support this clone. This chain uses TRBV7-9 with TRBJ1-1, with D unresolved. Trimming removed 5 bases from V and 5 bases from J, with 15 bases in between. The CDR3 totals 14 residues. CDR1 SEHNR and CDR2 FQNEAQ come from the germline V gene (reference sequence). The CDR3 DNA follows: TGTGCCAGCAGCCCTAGCGCCCGGGATACTGAAGCTTTCTTT. Its protein product is CASSPSARDTEAFF.

This clone was recorded many times. The V call is TRBV12-5, the J call TRBJ1-1; weak D call: TRBD1 (6 bases). V dropped 3 bases and J dropped 5 bases, with 10 bases sitting between them. The length of the CDR3 is 13 residues. CDR1 LGHNT and CDR2 FRNRAP come from the germline V gene. Here the CDR3 reads CASGFSGVTEAFF. CDR3 sequence (DNA): TGTGCTAGTGGTTTCTCAGGGGTAACTGAAGCTTTCTTT.

This clone was seen ten or more times. CDR3 loop: CASSSITGSGYTF. The CDR3 nucleotides read TGTGCCAGCAGCTCGATCACAGGGTCTGGCTACACCTTC. V gene TRBV11-2 combines with J gene TRBJ1-2; possible D gene TRBD1, 6 bases. V was trimmed by 4 bases and J by 7 bases, leaving 13 bases between them. The CDR3 has 13 amino acids. Germline CDR1 SGHAT, CDR2 FQNNGV.

This clone occurred many times. The J gene is TRBJ2-1, the V gene TRBV4-3, with D perhaps matching TRBD2 (6 bases). CDR1 is LGHNA and CDR2 is YSLEER in the germline V gene. The CDR3 sequence is 16 residues long. Trimming cost V 1 base and J 4 bases, with 14 bases left between them. The CDR3 sequence is CASSQGAVGGYNEQFF. DNA for the CDR3: TGCGCCAGCAGCCAAGGCGCAGTCGGAGGGTACAATGAGCAGTTCTTC.